Presented here are 9 T cell receptor beta chains from one specimen sequenced in a study of a mutant IDH1 vaccine in newly diagnosed glioma (dated by TCRdb to the early 2020s). Library creation used the immunoSEQ multiplex PCR assay. The source is immuneACCESS, and TCRdb retained only in-frame sequences with V and J called. Part of the clones is not carried over; for the studies checked, unresolved V genes explain less than half of this, and the remainder is unexplained. The sample table holds roughly 61,000 clones, of which under 90% were seen once. 5.5% to 7% of the sample lies in the top ten. Antigens for these TCRs are unknown. The time point label for this specimen denotes: week 11, during vaccination. Each vaccine dose, consisting of 300 ug of a 20-mer mutant IDH1 peptide in Montanide, was administered subcutaneously with topical imiquimod. Sequenced material: PBMCs, taken from a glioma patient whose treatment included an IDH1 peptide vaccine. Receptors originate from a man over 45 with glioma.

This sequence joins TRBV11-3 and TRBJ2-2, with TRBD2 matching over 8 bases. The CDR3 runs 15 residues. V shed 3 bases and J 4 bases; nucleotides not matched to a gene: 4. The V gene's germline CDR1 is SGHNT and CDR2 YENEEA. The CDR3 bases are TGTGCCAGCAGCTTCGGGGGGGCGAGCACCGGGGAGCTGTTTTTT. It translates to CASSFGGASTGELFF.

This chain links TRBV11-3 with TRBJ2-7; tentatively, D is TRBD1 (6 bases). Germline V gene sequence: CDR1 SGHNT, CDR2 YENEEA. Deletions cut 5 bases from V and 0 bases from J, with 11 bases between. CDR3 size: 14 residues. The CDR3 spells CASSRRGFSYEQYF. The CDR3 DNA sequence: TGTGCCAGCAGCCGAAGGGGGTTCTCCTACGAGCAGTACTTC. Full variable domain (missing parts from reference TRBV11-3 and TRBJ2-7): EAGVVQSPRYKIIEKKQPVAFWCNPISGHNTLYWYLQNLGQGPELLIRYENEEAVDDSQLPKDRFSAERLKGVDSTLKIQPAELGDSAVYLCASSRRGFSYEQYFGPGTRLTVT.

This rearrangement joins TRBV7-3 to TRBJ2-1; TRBD1 is a possible D gene (5 bases). This CDR3 contains 14 residues. V lost 2 bases to trimming and J lost 7 bases, with 12 bases between them. CDR1 and CDR2 (germline): SGHTA, FQGTGA. The CDR3 coding sequence is TGTGCCAGCAGCTTAGGCCGGACAACGAATGAGCAGTTCTTC. Translation gives CASSLGRTTNEQFF.

V gene TRBV2 combines with J gene TRBJ2-1, with D unresolved. The germline V gene has CDR1 SNHLY and CDR2 FYNNEI. The length of the CDR3 is 12 residues. The V end lost 2 bases, the J end lost 5 bases, and 4 bases lay between the germline ends. The CDR3 reads CASSELNNEQFF. The DNA of the CDR3 is TGTGCCAGCAGTGAACTTAACAATGAGCAGTTCTTC.

This clone occurred a few times. The rearrangement uses TRBV11-2 and TRBJ1-1; 10 bases map to TRBD1. There are 13 residues in the CDR3. Germline V gene lookup returns CDR1 SGHAT and CDR2 FQNNGV. J gave up 8 bases and V 4 bases, and 4 bases lay outside the gene matches. The CDR3 sequence: CASSSRDRGEAFF. CDR3 coding DNA: TGTGCCAGCAGCTCCCGGGACAGGGGAGAAGCTTTCTTT.

The chain uses TRBV11-3 and TRBJ1-1, with D possibly TRBD1 on 5 matching bases. The CDR3 has 12 residues. Trimming removed 4 bases at V and 7 bases at J, with 10 bases between. CDR1 is SGHNT, CDR2 YENEEA, per germline. CDR3 DNA: TGTGCCAGCAGCTCTACAGGACGTGAAGCTTTCTTT. Translated: CASSSTGREAFF.

The gene calls are TRBV18 and TRBJ2-5; D possibly corresponds to TRBD2 (5 bases). The CDR3 spans 15 residues. CDR1 is KGHSH, CDR2 LQKENI, per germline. With 0 bases removed from V and 7 bases from J, the gap between germline ends came to 15 bases. CDR3 sequence: CASSPPGRSGGTQYF. The CDR3, as DNA: TGTGCCAGCTCACCACCGGGTAGATCCGGAGGGACCCAGTACTTC.

This clone occurred a few times. V gene TRBV7-9 combines with J gene TRBJ2-3; a possible D gene is TRBD2 (6 bases). V lost 1 base and J lost 2, with 13 bases in between. This CDR3 is built from 16 residues. Germline V gene data show CDR1 as SEHNR and CDR2 as FQNEAQ (reference sequence). The CDR3 region is CASSLGGTYTTDTQYF. CDR3 sequence (DNA): TGTGCCAGCAGCTTAGGGGGGACTTATACCACAGATACGCAGTATTTT.

The chain links TRBV6-1 to TRBJ1-5; 7 bases are shared with TRBD1. CDR1 and CDR2 from the germline V gene are MNHNS and SASEGT. This CDR3 region has 14 residues. Trimming at V came to 8 bases and at J to 4 bases, leaving 8 bases not matched to a gene. The CDR3 bases are TGTGCCAGCGGGGGGCCAGGGGGTAATCAGCCCCAGCATTTT. This translates into CASGGPGGNQPQHF.